This entry lists 30 T cell receptor beta chains sequenced from one sample in a study of molecular identifiers for immune sequencing clone quantification. TCRdb analysed the PCR reads with MiXCR anew, one entry per CDR3 protein. The top ten clones hold roughly 0.8% of a sample with some 320,000 distinct CDR3 sequences, 20% to 25% of them seen once. The sample was naive CD8+ T cells from blood, with Jurkat cell RNA spiked in. The subset is: FACS-sorted CD8+CD4-CCR7+CD45RA+ naive T cells. Every receptor here comes from a human donor in good health. Some libraries in this study had Jurkat cell RNA spiked in.

As regards this clonotype: A single base separates this from a much larger clone, so it may be a read error. The gene calls are TRBV5-8 and TRBJ1-5; D call uncertain. Germline V gene lookup returns CDR1 SGHTS and CDR2 YDEGEE. CDR3 length: 14 residues. CDR3 region: CASNLVGRNQPQHF. The CDR3 nucleotides are TGTGCCAGCAACTTGGTTGGCAGAAATCAGCCCCAGCATTTT.

Ten or more counts support this clonotype. J is TRBJ2-7 and V is TRBV6-5; 8 bases are shared with TRBD2. Germline assignment: CDR1 MNHEY and CDR2 SVGAGI. V was clipped by 4 bases and J by 5 bases; unmatched bases: 7. The CDR3 runs 14 residues. The CDR3 region is CASSWRGAGDEQYF. CDR3 DNA: TGTGCCAGCAGTTGGCGGGGGGCAGGGGACGAGCAGTACTTC.

A note on this clonotype: One base away lies a much larger clone, so this may be a sequencing read error. J is TRBJ2-2 and V is TRBV29-1; tentatively, D is TRBD1 (5 bases). V lost 6 bases, J lost 5 bases, and 10 bases lay in between. The germline CDR1 and CDR2 sequences are SQVTM and ANQGSEA. The CDR3 spans 12 residues. CDR3 region: CSVRASTGELFF. The CDR3 DNA sequence: TGCAGCGTCAGGGCTTCTACCGGGGAGCTGTTTTTT.

Concerning this clonotype: This may stem from a read error, because a much larger clone lies one nucleotide away. The missing conserved phenylalanine or tryptophan at the end of this CDR3 makes a read error likely. V gene TRBV7-9 combines with J gene TRBJ1-1; no clear D. Trimming pared 5 bases from V and 7 bases from J, leaving 20 bases between. The CDR3 runs 15 residues. The germline V gene encodes CDR1 SEHNR and CDR2 FQNEAQ (reference sequence). The CDR3 nucleotides read TGTGCCAGCAGCCCGAACGCGGGGATCCTACTTGAAGCTTTCCTT. It codes for CASSPNAGILLEAFL.

Of note for this clonotype: Possible read error: a much larger clone is one base away. The chain carries TRBV7-8 and TRBJ2-5; no reliable D call. The germline V gene encodes CDR1 SGHVS and CDR2 FQNEAQ. CDR3 length: 16 residues. V was trimmed by 3 bases and J by 1 base, leaving 15 bases between them. CDR3 nucleotide sequence: TGTGCCAGCAGCTTGTGGGGTCTCTCACCCCAAGAGACCCAGTACTTC. Amino acids: CASSLWGLSPQETQYF.

Concerning this clonotype: With a much larger clone just one base away, this may be a read error. The rearrangement joins TRBV6-5 to TRBJ2-7, with D maybe TRBD1 (7 bases). V was trimmed by 6 bases and J by 5 bases, leaving 17 bases between them. In germline, CDR1 is MNHEY, CDR2 SVGAGI. The CDR3 runs 14 residues. As DNA, the CDR3 is TGTGCCAGCAGCTGCGTTGGAGGGGGCCACGAGCAGTACTTC. Translated, it gives CASSCVGGGHEQYF.

This clonotype is a singleton in its sample. A read error may explain this, as a much larger clone is one base away. As the CDR3 is not closed by the conserved phenylalanine or tryptophan, this likely results from a read error. The V call is TRBV27, the J call TRBJ1-2; D not resolved. The CDR3 runs to 13 residues. CDR1 and CDR2 from the germline V gene are MNHEY and SMNVEV (reference sequence). The V gene lost 2 bases and the J gene lost 2 bases, with 6 bases spanning the gap. The CDR3 protein is CASSLKQNYGYTL. CDR3 bases: TGTGCCAGCAGTTTAAAACAGAACTATGGCTACACCCTC.

This clonotype was seen at least ten times. The gene calls are TRBV4-3 and TRBJ1-4, with no clear D. CDR3 length: 15 amino acids. From germline, CDR1 is LGHNA and CDR2 YSLEER. The ends were cut back, 0 bases at V and 7 bases at J, with 12 bases in the middle. The CDR3 DNA reads TGCGCCAGCAGCCAAGATCCCTCTCCGGCTGAAAAACTGTTTTTT. It specifies CASSQDPSPAEKLFF.

Ten or more counts support this clonotype. The chain joins TRBV4-1 to TRBJ1-5; 9 bases map to TRBD1. Germline V gene data show CDR1 as MGHRA and CDR2 as YSYEKL. The CDR3 runs to 14 residues. V lost 3 bases, J lost 6 bases, and 3 bases stayed unmatched. CDR3 region: CASSHEDRGQPQHF. As DNA, the CDR3 is TGCGCCAGCAGCCACGAGGACAGGGGTCAGCCCCAGCATTTT.

This clonotype showed up many times. The CDR3 DNA sequence: TGTGCCACCATACTCACCCCGGGCACTGAAGCTTTCTTT. It specifies CATILTPGTEAFF. V and J are TRBV6-2 or TRBV6-3 and TRBJ1-1; no reliable D call. CDR3 length: 13 amino acids. Between the trimmed V and J ends, which lost 10 bases and 4 bases, there was a span of 16 bases. CDR1 is MNHEY and CDR2 is SVGEGT in the germline V gene.

As concerns this clonotype: No conserved phenylalanine or tryptophan ends this CDR3, so it is likely a read error. This sequence joins TRBV5-1 and TRBJ2-7, with 10 bases aligning to TRBD2. The germline V gene has CDR1 SGHRS and CDR2 YFSETQ. This CDR3 comprises 16 residues. V gave up 0 bases and J gave up 4 bases; unmatched junction bases: 7. CDR3 amino acids: CASSLASGGPAYEQYS. The CDR3 coding sequence is TGCGCCAGCAGCTTGGCTAGCGGGGGACCAGCGTACGAGCAGTACTCC.

At least ten counts were recorded for this clonotype. This chain uses TRBV6-2 or TRBV6-3 with TRBJ2-1; possible D gene TRBD2, 6 bases. The V end was cut by 6 bases, the J end by 3 bases, with 9 bases between. The CDR3 runs 13 residues. Germline V gives CDR1 MNHEY, CDR2 SVGEGT. CDR3: CASRPGLYNEQFF. The CDR3 DNA is TGTGCCAGCAGGCCGGGACTCTACAATGAGCAGTTCTTC.

This clonotype was counted a few times. A single base separates this from a much larger clone, so it may be a read error. The chain uses TRBV20-1 and TRBJ1-5; 11 bases are a match to TRBD1. This CDR3 comprises 15 residues. The germline V gene encodes CDR1 DFQATT and CDR2 SNEGSKA (reference sequence). The CDR3 is CGARTGQGVNQPQHF. As DNA, the CDR3 is TGCGGTGCTAGGACGGGACAGGGGGTGAATCAGCCCCAGCATTTT.

The V gene is TRBV27, the J gene TRBJ2-5; D uncertain. Trimming left V 2 bases short and J 5 bases short, with 9 bases between. Per the germline V gene, CDR1 is MNHEY and CDR2 is SMNVEV (reference sequence). The CDR3 extends over 13 amino acids. This CDR3 reads CASSLVDQETQYF. CDR3 in DNA: TGTGCCAGCAGTTTAGTGGATCAGGAGACCCAGTACTTC.

In this sample, this clonotype turned up many times. The rearrangement uses TRBV27 and TRBJ1-1; D perhaps matches TRBD1 (6 bases). Germline assignment: CDR1 MNHEY and CDR2 SMNVEV (reference sequence). V lost 5 bases to trimming and J lost 1 base, with 17 bases between them. CDR3 size: 16 residues. In DNA, the CDR3 is TGTGCCAGCAGTCGGGGGTACGGACAGAAGAACACTGAAGCTTTCTTT. Residues: CASSRGYGQKNTEAFF.

Comment on this clonotype: A read error may account for a junction end that differs from germline. This chain connects TRBV19 to TRBJ2-1; D is possibly TRBD2 (6 bases). Germline V lookup: CDR1 LNHDA, CDR2 SQIVND (reference sequence). There are 12 residues in the CDR3. For the CDR3, the DNA is TGTGCCAGTAGTATTGGGGGGAATGAGCAGCTCTTC. Translation gives CASSIGGNEQLF.

As regards this clonotype: This may be a read error: a much more frequent sequence differs by one nucleotide. This chain connects TRBV7-9 to TRBJ1-1; D is ambiguous. Germline CDR1 and CDR2: SEHNR and FQNEAQ (reference sequence). CDR3 length: 12 amino acids. The CDR3 spells CASSQIQPEALF. The CDR3 DNA is TGTGCCAGCAGCCAGATTCAACCTGAAGCTCTCTTT.

On this clonotype: A much more abundant neighbour one base away suggests this may be a read error. The V gene is TRBV7-9, the J gene TRBJ2-3; D is perhaps TRBD1 (6 bases). The germline V gene encodes CDR1 SEHNR and CDR2 FQNEAQ (reference sequence). The length of the CDR3 is 14 residues. The CDR3 nucleotides read TGTGCCACCATACCAAACACAGGGCCAGATACGCAGTGTTTT. Amino acids: CATIPNTGPDTQCF.

Ten or more counts support this clonotype. The chain joins TRBV7-9 to TRBJ2-1; tentative D call: TRBD1 (5 bases). The CDR3 extends over 15 amino acids. The V gene's germline CDR1 is SEHNR and CDR2 FQNEAQ (reference sequence). V was shortened by 1 base and J by 14 bases, with 21 bases between the two germline ends. DNA for the CDR3: TGTGCCAGCAGCTTAGTTAAAGGGGTCGGACCGCCTAAGTTCTTC. This gives the protein CASSLVKGVGPPKFF.

This clonotype was seen repeatedly, ten times or more. The CDR3 DNA reads as TGTGCCTGGAGTGTACTGGACCCCGGTGAGCAGTTCTTC. Amino acid sequence: CAWSVLDPGEQFF. J is TRBJ2-1 and V is TRBV30; no reliable D call. The CDR3 loop spans 13 amino acids. With 0 bases removed from V and 9 bases from J, the gap between germline ends came to 12 bases. Germline V gives CDR1 GTSNPN, CDR2 SVGIG (reference sequence).

Turning to this clonotype: A clone one base away is much larger, so this may be a read error. V is TRBV10-3 and J is TRBJ2-3; 10 nucleotides align to TRBD1. There are 14 residues in the CDR3. Germline V CDR1 and CDR2: ENHRY, SYGVKD. The V and J ends lost 6 bases and 3 bases, in that order; junction bases with no gene match: 3. The CDR3 DNA is TGTGCCATCAGAGGGACAGGGGAGACAGATACGCAGTATTTT. It translates to CAIRGTGETDTQYF.

This clonotype came up many times. Written as DNA, the CDR3 is TGCAGTGCTCGTGCCCTAGACCACACAGATACGCAGTATTTT. This sequence encodes CSARALDHTDTQYF. The chain links TRBV20-1 to TRBJ2-3; D uncertain. V was pared by 5 bases and J by 2 bases, with 14 bases between. The germline V gene has CDR1 DFQATT and CDR2 SNEGSKA (reference sequence). The CDR3 is made up of 14 amino acids.

Of note for this clonotype: This may arise from a read error, as a much more abundant clone is one base away. The chain links TRBV2 to TRBJ1-1; D remains ambiguous. Per the germline V gene, CDR1 is SNHLY and CDR2 is FYNNEI. The CDR3 is 11 residues long. CDR3 region: CAGSEALGAFF. The CDR3 DNA follows: TGTGCCGGCAGTGAAGCGCTTGGAGCTTTCTTT.

Worth noting for this clonotype: Being one base from a much bigger clone, this may be a read error. This rearrangement joins TRBV29-1 to TRBJ1-1, with D perhaps TRBD1 (5 bases). Germline assignment: CDR1 SQVTM and CDR2 ANQGSEA. Trimming pared 8 bases from V and 1 base from J, leaving 14 bases between. The CDR3 loop spans 13 amino acids. The CDR3 bases are TGCAGCACCATACAGGAGACGAACACTGAAGCTTTCTTT. It encodes CSTIQETNTEAFF.

Of note for this clonotype: The conserved final phenylalanine or tryptophan is absent from the CDR3, which likely points to a read error. The V and J genes are TRBV27 and TRBJ2-7; 8 nucleotides line up with TRBD2. The germline V gene has CDR1 MNHEY and CDR2 SMNVEV (reference sequence). This CDR3 comprises 15 residues. The J segment lost 4 bases and the V segment lost 4 bases, leaving 9 bases of the junction unmatched. The CDR3 DNA sequence: TGTGCCAGCAGTTGGGGATTAGCGGGAATTTACGAGCAGTACCTC. Translated, it gives CASSWGLAGIYEQYL.

The V and J genes are TRBV4-1 and TRBJ2-5; D is possibly TRBD2 (7 bases). The length of the CDR3 is 17 residues. V gave up 0 bases and J gave up 5 bases, with 19 bases separating them. CDR1 and CDR2 from the germline V gene are MGHRA and YSYEKL. CDR3 nucleotides: TGCGCCAGCAGCCAAGATTTACGGGGGGCCCTGGGGGAGACCCAGTACTTC. Its protein is CASSQDLRGALGETQYF.

This clonotype was found a few times. The V gene is TRBV18, the J gene TRBJ2-7; no reliable D call. The germline gives CDR1 KGHSH, CDR2 LQKENI. V was shortened by 5 bases and J by 0 bases, with 11 bases between the two germline ends. The length of the CDR3 is 14 residues. The CDR3 sequence is CASSSPVDSYEQYF. CDR3 sequence (DNA): TGTGCCAGCTCATCTCCCGTGGACTCCTACGAGCAGTACTTC.

This clonotype was counted at least ten times. The rearrangement links TRBV20-1 to TRBJ2-3, with D hard to call. The CDR3 totals 13 residues. The V end was cut by 0 bases, the J end by 8 bases, with 12 bases between. In germline, CDR1 is DFQATT, CDR2 SNEGSKA (reference sequence). CDR3 residues: CSARDFVPITQYF. The CDR3 DNA reads TGCAGTGCTAGAGATTTCGTACCGATTACGCAGTATTTT.

This clonotype has ten or more counts. This chain joins TRBV9 and TRBJ2-7; D gene ambiguous. CDR3 length: 13 amino acids. The V gene's germline CDR1 is SGDLS and CDR2 YYNGEE. Trimming stripped 4 bases from V and 3 bases from J, with 11 bases between. The CDR3: CASSPDGNYEQYF. The CDR3 bases are TGTGCCAGCAGCCCAGATGGGAACTACGAGCAGTACTTC.

The J gene is TRBJ2-3, the V gene TRBV27; 11 bases are a match to TRBD2. The CDR3 has 18 amino acids. Germline-derived CDR1 and CDR2 are MNHEY and SMNVEV (reference sequence). The junction had 8 bases not matched to a gene; V was cut back by 3 bases and J by 0 bases. CDR3 region: CASSFRLAGTPSTDTQYF. The CDR3 nucleotides are TGTGCCAGCAGTTTTCGACTAGCGGGGACTCCTAGCACAGATACGCAGTATTTT.